Listed below are T cell receptor beta chains from one sample, sequenced in a study of graft-versus-host responses after intestinal transplantation. Their antigen targets remain unknown. Sequenced by immunoSEQ multiplex PCR; TCRdb stores in-frame clones only, minus some. The sample shows about 88,000 clones, about 94% of them seen only once. The sequencing used unstimulated CD4+ T cells sorted from spleen or lymph node cells, collected before transplant. The source is a human donor who was the organ donor for an intestinal transplant. CDR3s leave out the opening cysteine and the closing phenylalanine or tryptophan. Some rows have no size entry. The others give once, few or many, or a class for an expanded clone.

V gene: TRBV7-9
clone size: once
J gene: TRBJ1-6
CDR3 protein: ASSGDLKDSPLH

V gene: TRBV10-3
clone size: .
J gene: TRBJ1-1
CDR3 protein: AISGLSLRTVNTEAF

V gene: TRBV5-1
clone size: .
J gene: TRBJ2-3
CDR3 protein: ASCPGGGHDTQY

V gene: TRBV23-1
clone size: .
J gene: TRBJ2-5
CDR3 protein: ASRDRAETQY

V gene: TRBV7-2
clone size: .
J gene: TRBJ1-2
CDR3 protein: ASSLSQGDYGYT

V gene: TRBV6-5
clone size: .
J gene: TRBJ2-1
CDR3 protein: ASSLRGTENNEQF

V gene: TRBV4-1
clone size: once
J gene: TRBJ1-4
CDR3 protein: ASSQAATNEKLF

V gene: TRBV7-2
clone size: .
J gene: TRBJ2-5
CDR3 protein: ASSLGTGASETQY

V gene: TRBV5-6
clone size: .
J gene: TRBJ1-5
CDR3 protein: ASSSQGTSQPQH

V gene: TRBV5-6
clone size: .
J gene: TRBJ1-2
CDR3 protein: ASSLANRPVIASYYGYT

V gene: TRBV10-3
clone size: once
J gene: TRBJ2-3
CDR3 protein: AISVSLAGGRDTQY

V gene: TRBV11-2
clone size: .
J gene: TRBJ2-3
CDR3 protein: ASSSWTGAGTQY

V gene: TRBV6-1
clone size: .
J gene: TRBJ2-3
CDR3 protein: ASTGQGIEADTQY

V gene: TRBV6-1
clone size: .
J gene: TRBJ1-2
CDR3 protein: ASRQQGAPNYGYT

V gene: TRBV6-1
clone size: .
J gene: TRBJ2-7
CDR3 protein: ASSSGGSSYEQY

V gene: TRBV6-5
clone size: .
J gene: TRBJ1-1
CDR3 protein: ASSYSMRGTEAF

V gene: TRBV5-1
clone size: .
J gene: TRBJ2-2
CDR3 protein: ASSLDRGNSGELF

V gene: TRBV5-4
clone size: .
J gene: TRBJ2-5
CDR3 protein: ASSETGRNQETQY

V gene: TRBV18
clone size: .
J gene: TRBJ2-3
CDR3 protein: ASSPPSRSTDTQY

V gene: TRBV19
clone size: .
J gene: TRBJ1-2
CDR3 protein: ASLGLYGYT

V gene: TRBV29-1
clone size: .
J gene: TRBJ2-7
CDR3 protein: SVGGTGSYGRY

V gene: TRBV30
clone size: .
J gene: TRBJ1-1
CDR3 protein: AWGAGALGTEAF

V gene: TRBV30
clone size: .
J gene: TRBJ1-4
CDR3 protein: AWRKRTGFGATNEKLF

V gene: TRBV6-5
clone size: .
J gene: TRBJ2-7
CDR3 protein: ASSELGQSYEQY

V gene: TRBV25-1
clone size: .
J gene: TRBJ2-7
CDR3 protein: ASSESPGGKYYEQY

V gene: TRBV11-2
clone size: once
J gene: TRBJ1-2
CDR3 protein: ASSLPGDSRPYGYT

V gene: TRBV28
clone size: few
J gene: TRBJ1-4
CDR3 protein: ASRGAGTSTNEKLF

V gene: TRBV18
clone size: .
J gene: TRBJ2-1
CDR3 protein: ASSLKGQGQF

V gene: TRBV7-3
clone size: .
J gene: TRBJ2-3
CDR3 protein: ASSPGQSTDTQY

V gene: TRBV4-1
clone size: .
J gene: TRBJ2-3
CDR3 protein: ASSQEGGGGPTDTQY

V gene: TRBV6-6
clone size: .
J gene: TRBJ2-7
CDR3 protein: ASSYFAGVRSYEQY

V gene: TRBV7-2
clone size: .
J gene: TRBJ2-5
CDR3 protein: ASSLVGGDETQY

V gene: TRBV7-2
clone size: .
J gene: TRBJ1-2
CDR3 protein: ASSLRPSNYGYT

V gene: TRBV5-5
clone size: .
J gene: TRBJ1-6
CDR3 protein: ASSSTIGSPLH

V gene: TRBV11-2
clone size: .
J gene: TRBJ1-2
CDR3 protein: ASSRPQGFYGYT

V gene: TRBV10-3
clone size: few
J gene: TRBJ2-1
CDR3 protein: AISTSGGAYNEQF

V gene: TRBV7-3
clone size: .
J gene: TRBJ1-2
CDR3 protein: ASSLDRGYGYT

V gene: TRBV25-1
clone size: .
J gene: TRBJ2-7
CDR3 protein: ASRPGGAPYEQY

V gene: TRBV6-1
clone size: .
J gene: TRBJ2-7
CDR3 protein: ASSDKTVRGPYEQY

V gene: TRBV9
clone size: .
J gene: TRBJ1-3
CDR3 protein: ASSRGSGNTIY

V gene: TRBV28
clone size: once
J gene: TRBJ2-5
CDR3 protein: ASSLSDIAETQY

V gene: TRBV9
clone size: once
J gene: TRBJ2-1
CDR3 protein: ASSPSAGSYNEQF

V gene: TRBV18
clone size: .
J gene: TRBJ2-3
CDR3 protein: ASSQRDKGSTDTQY

V gene: TRBV7-8
clone size: .
J gene: TRBJ2-5
CDR3 protein: ASSNRQGRVETQY

V gene: TRBV5-1
clone size: .
J gene: TRBJ2-7
CDR3 protein: ASSDRAYEQY

V gene: TRBV28
clone size: .
J gene: TRBJ1-4
CDR3 protein: ASSFRGAGTNEKLF

V gene: TRBV9
clone size: .
J gene: TRBJ2-1
CDR3 protein: ASSVVRGLAGMSYNEQF

V gene: TRBV28
clone size: .
J gene: TRBJ1-2
CDR3 protein: ASGKRNRGDGYT

V gene: TRBV5-6
clone size: .
J gene: TRBJ2-6
CDR3 protein: ASRVSGANVLT

V gene: TRBV28
clone size: .
J gene: TRBJ2-3
CDR3 protein: ASSPGADTQY

V gene: TRBV7-2
clone size: .
J gene: TRBJ2-7
CDR3 protein: ATSGVPNEQY

V gene: TRBV29-1
clone size: .
J gene: TRBJ1-5
CDR3 protein: SVSRENGQPQH

V gene: TRBV10-3
clone size: .
J gene: TRBJ2-7
CDR3 protein: AISGQEGTYEQY

V gene: TRBV19
clone size: .
J gene: TRBJ1-5
CDR3 protein: ASSIGGRRSNQPQH

V gene: TRBV10-3
clone size: .
J gene: TRBJ2-1
CDR3 protein: AISGTVAGGHYNEQF

V gene: TRBV28
clone size: once
J gene: TRBJ2-2
CDR3 protein: ASSQQGVGELF

V gene: TRBV5-4
clone size: .
J gene: TRBJ2-3
CDR3 protein: ASSLDLTRNTDTQY